This T cell receptor (beta chain) was recorded in a study of technical replicates of blood from a few donors. Sequenced by immunoSEQ multiplex PCR; TCRdb stores in-frame clones only, minus some. The sample has more than 65,000 clones; 95% to 97% are singletons. The V gene's germline CDR1 is SGHTA and CDR2 FQGTGA. V shed 5 bases and J shed 4 bases, with 12 bases lying between them. The CDR3 runs 15 residues. The receptor was derived from a human donor in good health. Sequenced: T cells isolated from PBMCs. The genes are TRBV7-3 and TRBJ2-6, with TRBD2 as a possible D gene (6 bases). CDR3 in DNA: TGTGCCAGCAGCGTGGGGGGTCCCGGGGCCAACGTCCTGACTTTC. Residues: CASSVGGPGANVLTF.